This T cell receptor (beta chain) was recovered during a study of CD8 T cells in ankylosing spondylitis (dated by TCRdb to about 2017). General notes on the study: T cell receptor beta repertoires were profiled in healthy donors and ankylosing spondylitis patients so that disease-linked TCR variants could be found. The full study cohort comprised about 24 ankylosing spondylitis patients and 85 to 120 healthy donors. Peripheral blood was sampled, and synovial fluid was also collected from ankylosing spondylitis patients.

The CDR3 runs 15 residues from the cysteine to the phenylalanine. Solely the CDR3 DNA is kept, with 45 bases framed from the first base. The germline V gene supplies CDR1 MGHDK and CDR2 SYGVNS. V loses 4 bases of germline sequence and J loses 0 bases, and the interval between the two ends is 12 bases. Overall results and qualifications from the work: Blood from ankylosing spondylitis patients appeared to be characterized by a TCR beta motif made up of eight highly homologous amino acid variants. A CD8+ phenotype was shown by the disease-linked clones, which were found at relatively low frequencies in peripheral blood. According to the report, matched synovial fluid samples from ankylosing spondylitis patients were significantly enriched for the disease-linked clones. Some of the motif variants had been reported before in the synovial fluid and blood of reactive arthritis patients, a finding that suggests common disease-initiation mechanisms.

A remark on this clonotype: Its specific antigen is unknown. No per-base quality is available; no much larger clone lies one base away.

The instrument given in TCRdb is Illumina HiSeq 2500. Quantitative 5'-RACE with molecular barcodes was the method used to prepare the TCR beta libraries. Per the authors' processing: A new computational method, built on a probabilistic model of VDJ rearrangement, was used to identify disease-linked TCR variants. The public sequencing data were trimmed at Q25 with fastp and processed into clonotypes with MiXCR by TCRdb, which kept only in-frame beta chains. Each entry is one CDR3 protein sequence, shown with its most common DNA and genes. TCRdb, not the authors, supplied the V and J calls. The sample includes roughly 440,000 distinct CDR3 sequences, with roughly a sixth observed a single time. The ten largest make up just over 1% of the sample.

The sequence came from a male donor with ankylosing spondylitis. Sequencing input: blood, either unsorted or a sorted T cell fraction (not recorded which). This chain joins TRBV25-1 to TRBJ2-5, with TRBD2 perhaps the D gene, on 7 matching bases. The bases read TGTGCCAGCAGTGTGGGAGGGGGTTACCAAGAGACCCAGTACTTC. It codes for CASSVGGGYQETQYF. The reference TRBV25-1 and TRBJ2-5 proteins fill in what lies around the CDR3, so the full variable domain reads EADIYQTPRYLVIGTGKKITLECSQTMGHDKMYWYQQDPGMELHLIHYSYGVNSTEKGDLSSESTVSRIRTEHFPLTLESARPSHTSQYLCASSVGGGYQETQYFGPGTRLLVL.